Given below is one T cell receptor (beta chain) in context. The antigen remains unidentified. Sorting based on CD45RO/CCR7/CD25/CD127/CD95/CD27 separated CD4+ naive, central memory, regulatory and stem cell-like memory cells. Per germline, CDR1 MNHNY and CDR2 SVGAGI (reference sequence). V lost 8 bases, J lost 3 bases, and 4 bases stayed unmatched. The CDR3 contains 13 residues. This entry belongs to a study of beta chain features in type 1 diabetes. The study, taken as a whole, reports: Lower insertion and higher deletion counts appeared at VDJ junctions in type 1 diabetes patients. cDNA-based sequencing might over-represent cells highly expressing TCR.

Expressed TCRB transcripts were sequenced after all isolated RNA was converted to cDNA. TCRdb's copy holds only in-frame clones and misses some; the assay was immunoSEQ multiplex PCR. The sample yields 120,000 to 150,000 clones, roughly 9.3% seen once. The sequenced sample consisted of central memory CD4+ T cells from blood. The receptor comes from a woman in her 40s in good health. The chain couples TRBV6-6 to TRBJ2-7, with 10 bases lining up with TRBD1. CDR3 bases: TGTGCCAGCTTCGGGACAGGGGACTACGAGCAGTACTTC. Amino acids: CASFGTGDYEQYF.